The source of this T cell receptor (beta chain) is a study of cytomegalovirus exposure and HLA in healthy donors. The PCR used 60 Vbeta and 13 Jbeta primers. The assay was immunoSEQ multiplex PCR, and TCRdb's table has in-frame clones only and misses some. The repertoire has about 93,000 clones, around three quarters of them found once; the top ten carry less than 8%. The V gene end was trimmed by 4 bases and the J gene end by 10 bases; junction bases not matched to a gene: 6. Germline loops: CDR1 SGHDN, CDR2 FVKESK. The CDR3 has 13 amino acids. The source is a man younger than 45 in good health and CMV-seronegative. The chain carries TRBV14 and TRBJ1-4, with TRBD1 matching 7 bases. What was sequenced was PBMCs. DNA of the CDR3: TGTGCCAGCAGCCGACAGGGTCCTCCAAAACTGTTTTTT. Residues: CASSRQGPPKLFF.